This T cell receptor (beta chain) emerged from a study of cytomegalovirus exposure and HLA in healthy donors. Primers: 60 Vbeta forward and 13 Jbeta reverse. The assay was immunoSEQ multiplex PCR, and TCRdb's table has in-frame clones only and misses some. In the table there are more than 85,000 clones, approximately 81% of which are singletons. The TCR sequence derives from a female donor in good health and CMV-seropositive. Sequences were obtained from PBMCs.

CDR3 sequence reads: CASRTAQGSGYTF. The CDR3 coding sequence is TGTGCCAGCAGAACGGCACAGGGGAGCGGCTACACCTTC. This chain uses TRBV6-6 with TRBJ1-2; TRBD1 matches at 7 bases. The V segment lost 6 bases and the J segment 8 bases; nucleotides outside the gene matches: 9. The CDR3 has 13 amino acids. Per the germline V gene, CDR1 is MNHNY and CDR2 is SVGAGI (reference sequence).